These T cell receptor beta chains were read from a single sample in a study of early T cells in non-severe SARS-CoV-2 infection. TCRdb re-called the 5' RACE reads through MiXCR, storing one row per CDR3 protein. The data contain some 40,000 distinct CDR3 sequences, around 6.5% of them singletons. This specimen was whole blood, taken at baseline. These receptors all stem from an adult who was a healthcare worker with PCR-confirmed SARS-CoV-2 infection or an uninfected control (not recorded which). The CDR3 runs from the conserved cysteine through the conserved F or W. D genes are given only for firm matches. Only some rows state a clone size, as once, few, many or a class for expanded clones.

V	J	size	D	CDR3
TRBV2	TRBJ2-3	many	TRBD1	CASRDPGQGMGGDTQYF
TRBV7-2	TRBJ1-5	many	NA	CASSSQGGGQPQHF
TRBV7-2	TRBJ2-2	many	NA	CASSIGGMNTGELFF
TRBV30	TRBJ2-7	many	NA	CAWSTGGSIYEQYF
TRBV9	TRBJ2-5	many	TRBD2	CASSVGRSSGQETQYF
TRBV10-3	TRBJ2-7	many	NA	CAISESMGYEQYF
TRBV21-1	TRBJ1-2	few	NA	CASRPLGYTF
TRBV2	TRBJ2-1	few	TRBD1	CASSSGTGDNEQFF
TRBV4-1	TRBJ2-1	NA	NA	CASSFGPYNEQFF
TRBV6-2/TRBV6-3	TRBJ1-5	NA	NA	CASRPFRDGNQPQHF
TRBV28	TRBJ2-1	few	NA	CASSLYRSSYNEQFF
TRBV7-9	TRBJ2-3	many	NA	CASSPPAWDTQYF
TRBV5-4	TRBJ2-3	NA	NA	CASSWGLLGADTQYF
TRBV7-2	TRBJ2-3	many	TRBD2	CASSSGTSGHYSTDTQYF
TRBV7-9	TRBJ2-7	many	NA	CASSLSQGDYEQYF
TRBV20-1	TRBJ2-1	many	TRBD2	CSPRGTSGRGFF
TRBV28	TRBJ2-1	many	TRBD1	CASSQGAGVHEQFF